This is a list of T cell receptor beta chains from one sample in a study of T cell responses to AZD1222 COVID-19 vaccine. Sequencing was performed with immunoSEQ multiplex PCR; in TCRdb, only in-frame clones are kept and a portion is missing. The data contain about 160,000 clones, 85% to 95% of them singletons. The sample in question was peripheral blood, obtained on day 0 of AZD1222 vaccination. The receptors originated from an adult in good health. CDR3s include the opening cysteine and the closing phenylalanine or tryptophan. Fields, in order: J gene, V gene, CDR3 protein.

TRBJ2-2,TRBV7-9,CASSPLAGANNGNTGELFF
TRBJ2-2,TRBV5-1,CASSRLAGANTGELFF
TRBJ1-5,TRBV9,CASSGQGAREPQHF
TRBJ2-1,TRBV28,CASSPRTGARRNEQFF
TRBJ1-2,TRBV5-1,CASRPDRDYGYTF
TRBJ1-3,TRBV19,CASSRWDRVNTIYF
TRBJ2-1,TRBV5-4,CASRQRGSGIYNEQFF
TRBJ1-2,TRBV3-1/TRBV3-2,CASSTKQGAGGYTF
TRBJ1-6,TRBV15,CATSRDLGQSPLHF
TRBJ2-3,TRBV30,CAWSVGAGGPDTQYF
TRBJ2-2,TRBV6-1,CASSETSGSFNTGELFF
TRBJ2-7,TRBV6-5,CASSGAGTPSEQYF
TRBJ2-5,TRBV27,CASRPSGGTETQYF
TRBJ1-4,TRBV4-2,CASSQDLAQVNEKLFF
TRBJ2-5,TRBV12-5,CASGLGDGNQETQYF
TRBJ2-1,TRBV7-9,CASSPTGTLQFF